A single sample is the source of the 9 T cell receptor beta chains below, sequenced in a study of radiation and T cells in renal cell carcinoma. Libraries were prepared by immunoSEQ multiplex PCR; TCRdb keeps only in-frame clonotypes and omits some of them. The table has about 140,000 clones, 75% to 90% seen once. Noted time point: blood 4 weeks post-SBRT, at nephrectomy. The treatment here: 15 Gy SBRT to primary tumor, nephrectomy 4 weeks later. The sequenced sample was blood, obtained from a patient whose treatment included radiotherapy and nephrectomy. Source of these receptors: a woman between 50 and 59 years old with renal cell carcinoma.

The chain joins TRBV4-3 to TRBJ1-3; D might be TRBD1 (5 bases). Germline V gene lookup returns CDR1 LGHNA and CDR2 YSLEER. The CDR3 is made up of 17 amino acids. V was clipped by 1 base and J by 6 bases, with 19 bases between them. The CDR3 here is CASSQGLGQGNENTIYF. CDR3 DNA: TGCGCCAGCAGCCAAGGTTTGGGGCAGGGTAACGAAAACACCATATATTTT.

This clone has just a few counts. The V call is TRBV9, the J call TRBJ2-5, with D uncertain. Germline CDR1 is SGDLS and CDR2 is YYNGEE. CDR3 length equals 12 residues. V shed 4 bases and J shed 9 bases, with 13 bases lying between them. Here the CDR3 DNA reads TGTGCCAGCAGCCTCGGTGGGTCCCCCCAGTACTTC. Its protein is CASSLGGSPQYF.

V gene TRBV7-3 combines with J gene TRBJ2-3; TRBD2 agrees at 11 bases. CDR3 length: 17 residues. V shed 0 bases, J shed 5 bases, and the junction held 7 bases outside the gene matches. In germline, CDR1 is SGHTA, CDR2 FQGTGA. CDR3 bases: TGTGCCAGCAGCTTAACGGGGTTAGCGGGAGGGCAAGATACGCAGTATTTT. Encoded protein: CASSLTGLAGGQDTQYF.

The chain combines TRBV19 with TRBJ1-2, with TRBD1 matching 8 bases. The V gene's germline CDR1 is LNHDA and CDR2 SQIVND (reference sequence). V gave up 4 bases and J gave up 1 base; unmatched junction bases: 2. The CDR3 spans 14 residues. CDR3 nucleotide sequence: TGTGCCAGTAGTACCGACAGGGGTAACTATGGCTACACCTTC. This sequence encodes CASSTDRGNYGYTF. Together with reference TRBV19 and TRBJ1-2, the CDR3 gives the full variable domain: DGGITQSPKYLFRKEGQNVTLSCEQNLNHDAMYWYRQDPGQGLRLIYYSQIVNDFQKGDIAEGYSVSREKKESFPLTVTSAQKNPTAFYLCASSTDRGNYGYTFGSGTRLTVV.

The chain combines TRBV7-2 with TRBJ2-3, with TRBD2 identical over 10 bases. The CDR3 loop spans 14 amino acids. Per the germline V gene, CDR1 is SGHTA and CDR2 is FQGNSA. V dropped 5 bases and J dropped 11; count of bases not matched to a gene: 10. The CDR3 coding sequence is TGTGCCAGCAGCCAAACTAGCGGGGTTCTCTGGCAGTATTTT. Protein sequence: CASSQTSGVLWQYF.

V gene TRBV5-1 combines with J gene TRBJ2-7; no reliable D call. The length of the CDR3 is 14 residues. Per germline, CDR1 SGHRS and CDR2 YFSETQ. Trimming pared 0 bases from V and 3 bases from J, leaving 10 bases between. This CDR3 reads CASSLAVGFYEQYF. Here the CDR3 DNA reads TGCGCCAGCAGCTTGGCCGTGGGGTTCTACGAGCAGTACTTC.

CDR3: CASSQEQLQETQYF. The CDR3 region has the DNA TGTGCCAGCAGCCAAGAACAGCTACAAGAGACCCAGTACTTC. This rearrangement joins TRBV4-2 to TRBJ2-5; no firm D call. The CDR3 loop spans 14 amino acids. Between the trimmed V and J ends, which lost 0 bases and 2 bases, there was a span of 7 bases. Per germline, CDR1 LGHNA and CDR2 YNFKEQ.

The CDR3 here is CASSGALGNSPLHF. CDR3 in DNA: TGTGCCAGCAGTGGTGCCCTGGGAAATTCACCCCTCCACTTT. V is TRBV28 and J is TRBJ1-6; unclear D gene. Germline assignment: CDR1 MDHEN and CDR2 SYDVKM. CDR3 length equals 14 residues. V lost 5 bases, J lost 7 bases, and 12 bases lay in between.

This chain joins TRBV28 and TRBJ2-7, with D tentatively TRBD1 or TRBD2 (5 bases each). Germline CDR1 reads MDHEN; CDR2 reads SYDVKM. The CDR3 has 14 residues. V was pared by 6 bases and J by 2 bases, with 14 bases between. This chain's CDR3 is CASRSPGQAYEQYF. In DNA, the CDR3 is TGTGCCAGCAGATCGCCGGGGCAGGCCTACGAGCAGTACTTC.